This T cell receptor beta chain derives from a study of T cells in Graves' hyperthyroidism and ophthalmopathy. This clonotype was picked up a small number of times. Antigen unknown. Ophthalmopathy patients had Clinical Activity Score at least 3, NOSPECS grade at least 4, duration under 3 months. Orbital computed tomography and thyroid ultrasound, together with serum TRAb and thyroxine and clinical symptoms, were used for diagnoses. Amplification of TCR beta CDR3 regions was performed using RNA transcripts as template. TCR CDR3 underwent first-round RT-PCR with the HTBI primer set. One entry per CDR3 protein results from TCRdb running MiXCR on the multiplex PCR reads. This table holds 500,000 to 550,000 distinct CDR3 sequences, 20% found once. This CDR3 spans 18 amino acids. Germline V gene lookup returns CDR1 MGHRA and CDR2 YSYEKL. The ends lost 1 base at V and 7 bases at J; junction bases unmatched: 9.

Findings of the study overall: Blood also showed most of the thyroid clonotypes that were expanded above 0.001.

This chain uses TRBV4-1 with TRBJ2-2; 13 bases fit TRBD2. The TCR was taken from a man aged 40-49 years with Graves' ophthalmopathy. The sample comprised blood. CDR3 in amino acids: CASSQGGGLAGTDGELFF. The CDR3, as DNA: TGCGCCAGCAGCCAAGGAGGGGGACTAGCGGGAACTGACGGGGAGCTGTTTTTT.